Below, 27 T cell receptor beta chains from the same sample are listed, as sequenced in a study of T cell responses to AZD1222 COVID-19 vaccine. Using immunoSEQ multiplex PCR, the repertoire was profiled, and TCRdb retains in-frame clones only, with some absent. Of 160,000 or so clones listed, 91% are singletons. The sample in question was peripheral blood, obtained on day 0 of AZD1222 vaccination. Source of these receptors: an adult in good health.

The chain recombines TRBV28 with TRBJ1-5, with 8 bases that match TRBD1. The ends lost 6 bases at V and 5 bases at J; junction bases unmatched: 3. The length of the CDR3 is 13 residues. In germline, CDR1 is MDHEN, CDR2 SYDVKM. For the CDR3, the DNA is TGTGCCAGCAGAGCGACAGGGGATCAGCCCCAGCATTTT. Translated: CASRATGDQPQHF.

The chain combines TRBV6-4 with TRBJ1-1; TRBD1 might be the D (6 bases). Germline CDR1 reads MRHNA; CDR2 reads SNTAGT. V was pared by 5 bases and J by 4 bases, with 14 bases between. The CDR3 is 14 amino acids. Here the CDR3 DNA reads TGTGCCAGCAGTCAACAGGGAGAATCCACTGAAGCTTTCTTT. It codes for CASSQQGESTEAFF.

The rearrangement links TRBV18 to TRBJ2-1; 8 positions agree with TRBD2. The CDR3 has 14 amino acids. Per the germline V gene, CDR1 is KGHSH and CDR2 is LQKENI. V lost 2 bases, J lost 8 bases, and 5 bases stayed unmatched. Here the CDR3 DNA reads TGTGCCAGCTCACCAGATACTAGCGGCTATGAGCAGTTCTTC. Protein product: CASSPDTSGYEQFF.

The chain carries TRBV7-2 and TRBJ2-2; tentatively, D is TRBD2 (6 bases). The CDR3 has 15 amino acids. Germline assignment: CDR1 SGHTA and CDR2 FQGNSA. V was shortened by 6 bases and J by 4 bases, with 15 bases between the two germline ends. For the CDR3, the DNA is TGTGCCAGCAGTCCAGCCCGGAGGGCCACCGGGGAGCTGTTTTTT. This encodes CASSPARRATGELFF.

The CDR3 nucleotides read TGTGCCAGCAGGGACGGGACAGGGGTTTCACCCCTCCACTTT. It is translated as CASRDGTGVSPLHF. This chain joins TRBV5-6 and TRBJ1-6; 10 bases line up with TRBD1. There are 14 residues in the CDR3. Germline trimming cut 5 bases from V and 9 bases from J; bases unmatched to any gene: 5. The germline V gene encodes CDR1 SGHDT and CDR2 YYEEEE. The full variable domain, its missing parts supplied by reference TRBV5-6 and TRBJ1-6, is DAGVTQSPTHLIKTRGQQVTLRCSPKSGHDTVSWYQQALGQGPQFIFQYYEEEERQRGNFPDRFSGHQFPNYSSELNVNALLLGDSALYLCASRDGTGVSPLHFGNGTRLTVT.

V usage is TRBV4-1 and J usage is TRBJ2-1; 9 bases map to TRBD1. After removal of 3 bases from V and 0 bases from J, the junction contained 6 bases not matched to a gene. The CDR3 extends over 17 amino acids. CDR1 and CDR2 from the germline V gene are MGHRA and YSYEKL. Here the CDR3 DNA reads TGCGCCAGCAGCCAGGGACAGGGAACACGCTCCTACAATGAGCAGTTCTTC. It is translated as CASSQGQGTRSYNEQFF.

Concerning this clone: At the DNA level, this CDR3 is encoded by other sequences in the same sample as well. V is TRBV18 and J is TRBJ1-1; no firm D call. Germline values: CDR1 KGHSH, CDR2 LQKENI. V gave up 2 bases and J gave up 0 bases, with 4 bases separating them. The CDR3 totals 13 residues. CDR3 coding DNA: TGTGCCAGCTCACCAGGGGTGAACACTGAAGCTTTCTTT. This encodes CASSPGVNTEAFF.

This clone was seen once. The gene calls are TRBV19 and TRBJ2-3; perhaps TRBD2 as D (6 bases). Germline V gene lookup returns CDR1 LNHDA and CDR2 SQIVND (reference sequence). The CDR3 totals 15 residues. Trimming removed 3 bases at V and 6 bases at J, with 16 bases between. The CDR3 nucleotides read TGTGCCAGTAGTATGGGGGGTATCTCTACGGATACGCAGTATTTT. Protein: CASSMGGISTDTQYF.

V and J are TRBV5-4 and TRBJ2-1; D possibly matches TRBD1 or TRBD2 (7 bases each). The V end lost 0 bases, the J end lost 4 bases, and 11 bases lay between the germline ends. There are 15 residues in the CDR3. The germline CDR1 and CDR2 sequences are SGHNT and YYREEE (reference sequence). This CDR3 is CASSLDQGGYNEQFF. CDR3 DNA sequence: TGTGCCAGCAGCTTGGATCAGGGGGGGTACAATGAGCAGTTCTTC.

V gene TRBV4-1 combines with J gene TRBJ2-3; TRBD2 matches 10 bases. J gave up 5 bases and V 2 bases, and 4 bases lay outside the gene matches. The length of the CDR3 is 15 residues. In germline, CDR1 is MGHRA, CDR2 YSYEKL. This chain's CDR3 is CASSQLAGVGDTQYF. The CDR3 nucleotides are TGCGCCAGCAGCCAACTAGCGGGAGTGGGAGATACGCAGTATTTT.

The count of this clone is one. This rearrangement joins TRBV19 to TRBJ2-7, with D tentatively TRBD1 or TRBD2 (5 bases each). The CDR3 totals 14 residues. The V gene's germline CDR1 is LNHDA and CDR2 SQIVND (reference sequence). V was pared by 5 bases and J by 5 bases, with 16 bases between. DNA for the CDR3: TGTGCCAGTAGTGCTCAGGGACCGGACAACGAGCAGTACTTC. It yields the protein CASSAQGPDNEQYF.

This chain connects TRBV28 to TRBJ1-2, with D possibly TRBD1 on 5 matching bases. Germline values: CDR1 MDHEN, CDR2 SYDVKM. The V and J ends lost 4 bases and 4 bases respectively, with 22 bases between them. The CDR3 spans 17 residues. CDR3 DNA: TGTGCCAGCAGTTCCCAGTTTACCCCCGGGACGCTCTATGGCTACACCTTC. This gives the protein CASSSQFTPGTLYGYTF.

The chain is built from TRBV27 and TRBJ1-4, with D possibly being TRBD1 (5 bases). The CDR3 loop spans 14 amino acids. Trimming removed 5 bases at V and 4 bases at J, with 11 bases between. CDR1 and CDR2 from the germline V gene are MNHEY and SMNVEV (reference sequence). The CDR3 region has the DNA TGTGCCAGCAGTCCCGGAAGGGGTAATGAAAAACTGTTTTTT. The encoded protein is CASSPGRGNEKLFF.

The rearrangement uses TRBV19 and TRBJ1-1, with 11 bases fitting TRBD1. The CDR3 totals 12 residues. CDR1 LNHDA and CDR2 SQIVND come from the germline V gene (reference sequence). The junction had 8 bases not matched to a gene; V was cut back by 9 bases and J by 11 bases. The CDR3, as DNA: TGTGCCAGCTGGGACAGGGGGTTGGAGGCTTTCTTT. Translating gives CASWDRGLEAFF. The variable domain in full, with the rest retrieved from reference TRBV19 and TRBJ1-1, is DGGITQSPKYLFRKEGQNVTLSCEQNLNHDAMYWYRQDPGQGLRLIYYSQIVNDFQKGDIAEGYSVSREKKESFPLTVTSAQKNPTAFYLCASWDRGLEAFFGQGTRLTVV.

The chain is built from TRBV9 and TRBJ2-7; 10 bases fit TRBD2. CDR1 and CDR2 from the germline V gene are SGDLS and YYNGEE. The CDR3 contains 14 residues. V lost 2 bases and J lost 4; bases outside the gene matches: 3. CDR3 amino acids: CASSVQREGYEQYF. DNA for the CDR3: TGTGCCAGCAGCGTGCAGCGGGAGGGATACGAGCAGTACTTC.

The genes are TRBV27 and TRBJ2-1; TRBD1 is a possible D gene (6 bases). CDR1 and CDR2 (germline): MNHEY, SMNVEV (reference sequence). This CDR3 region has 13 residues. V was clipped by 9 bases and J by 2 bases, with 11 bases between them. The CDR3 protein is CASTQGAYNEQFF. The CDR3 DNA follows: TGTGCCAGTACACAGGGTGCCTACAATGAGCAGTTCTTC.

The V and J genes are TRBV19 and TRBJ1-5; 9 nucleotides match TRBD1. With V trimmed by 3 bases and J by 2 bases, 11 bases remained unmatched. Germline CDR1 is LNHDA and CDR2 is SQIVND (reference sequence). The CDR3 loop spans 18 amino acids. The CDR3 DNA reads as TGTGCCAGTAGTATTTCGTCAGGACAGGGGTTTGGCAATCAGCCCCAGCATTTT. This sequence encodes CASSISSGQGFGNQPQHF.

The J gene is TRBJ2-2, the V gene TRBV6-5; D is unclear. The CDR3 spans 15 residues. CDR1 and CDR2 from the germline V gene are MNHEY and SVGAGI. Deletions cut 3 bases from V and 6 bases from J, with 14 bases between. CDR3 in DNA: TGTGCCAGCAGTTATGGGATTTTGGGCCCCGGGGAGCTGTTTTTT. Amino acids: CASSYGILGPGELFF.

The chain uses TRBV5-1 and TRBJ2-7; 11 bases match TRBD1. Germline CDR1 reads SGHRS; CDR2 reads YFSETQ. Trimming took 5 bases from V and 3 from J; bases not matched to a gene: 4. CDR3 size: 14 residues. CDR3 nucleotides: TGCGCCAGCAGAACCGGGACAGGGGGCTACGAGCAGTACTTC. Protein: CASRTGTGGYEQYF.

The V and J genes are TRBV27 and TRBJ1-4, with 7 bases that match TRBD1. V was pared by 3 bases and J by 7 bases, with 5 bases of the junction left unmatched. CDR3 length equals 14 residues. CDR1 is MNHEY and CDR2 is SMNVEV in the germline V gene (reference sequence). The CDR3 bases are TGTGCCAGCAGTTTGGGCAGGGGGACTGAAAAACTGTTTTTT. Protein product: CASSLGRGTEKLFF. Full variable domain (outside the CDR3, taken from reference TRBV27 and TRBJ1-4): EAQVTQNPRYLITVTGKKLTVTCSQNMNHEYMSWYRQDPGLGLRQIYYSMNVEVTDKGDVPEGYKVSRKEKRNFPLILESPSPNQTSLYFCASSLGRGTEKLFFGSGTQLSVL.

CDR3 nucleotides: TGTGCCAGCAGCCAAGATCTCCCCGGGACCGGGGAGCTGTTTTTT. Its protein product is CASSQDLPGTGELFF. V and J are TRBV14 and TRBJ2-2; D is uncertain. The V and J ends lost 0 bases and 5 bases respectively, with 10 bases between them. In germline, CDR1 is SGHDN, CDR2 FVKESK. This CDR3 spans 15 amino acids.

As DNA, the CDR3 is TGTGCCAGCAGCTTAGACATTTCCTACAATGAGCAGTTCTTC. This sequence encodes CASSLDISYNEQFF. V is TRBV11-3 and J is TRBJ2-1; unclear D gene. Between the trimmed V and J ends, which lost 0 bases and 1 base, there was a span of 4 bases. CDR3 length: 14 residues. Germline CDR1 reads SGHNT; CDR2 reads YENEEA.

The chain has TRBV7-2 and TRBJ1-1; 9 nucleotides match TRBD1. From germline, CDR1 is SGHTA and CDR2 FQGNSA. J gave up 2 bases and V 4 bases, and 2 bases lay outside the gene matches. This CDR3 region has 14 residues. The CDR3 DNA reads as TGTGCCAGCAGCTCACAGGGGGCTAACACTGAAGCTTTCTTT. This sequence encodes CASSSQGANTEAFF.

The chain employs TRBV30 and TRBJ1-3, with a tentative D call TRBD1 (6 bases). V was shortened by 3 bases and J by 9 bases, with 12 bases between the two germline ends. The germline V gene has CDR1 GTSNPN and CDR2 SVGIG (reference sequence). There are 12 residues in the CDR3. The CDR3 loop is CAWRGTGSTIYF. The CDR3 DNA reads TGTGCCTGGAGAGGTACAGGGAGCACCATATATTTT.

CDR3: CASSSTGGSGELFF. CDR3 nucleotide sequence: TGTGCCAGCAGTTCTACAGGGGGCTCCGGGGAGCTGTTTTTT. V is TRBV6-2 or TRBV6-3 and J is TRBJ2-2; 9 positions agree with TRBD1. The V and J ends lost 4 bases and 6 bases, in that order; junction bases with no gene match: 3. This CDR3 has 14 residues. The germline V gene encodes CDR1 MNHEY and CDR2 SVGEGT.

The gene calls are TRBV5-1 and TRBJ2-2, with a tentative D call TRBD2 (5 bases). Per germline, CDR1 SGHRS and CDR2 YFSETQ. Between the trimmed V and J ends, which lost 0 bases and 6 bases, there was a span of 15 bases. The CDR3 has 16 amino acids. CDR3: CASSLAGGPGAGELFF. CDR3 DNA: TGCGCCAGCAGCTTGGCCGGAGGACCGGGCGCCGGGGAGCTGTTTTTT.

The CDR3 DNA reads TGTGCCAGCAGCCGGAGCAGGCGGCCTTTGGTCCACGAGCAGTACTTC. Translated, it gives CASSRSRRPLVHEQYF. This chain links TRBV3-1 (or the pseudogene TRBV3-2) with TRBJ2-7; no firm D call. Looked up from germline, CDR1 is LGHDT and CDR2 is YNNKEL (reference sequence). Trimming removed 4 bases from V and 5 bases from J, with 21 bases in between. This CDR3 comprises 16 residues.